This T cell receptor beta chain was sequenced during a study of CD8 T cells in Susac syndrome. CDR1 is MDHEN, CDR2 SYDVKM, per germline. The CDR3 has 12 residues. Trimming cost V 11 bases and J 8 bases, with 16 bases left between them. The multiple sclerosis controls comprised treatment-naive patients whose relapsing-remitting disease was stable or active. When the RNA was reverse transcribed, random hexamers were used with an input of roughly 0.5 to 1 ug. Amplification of the TCR beta CDR3 was carried out by immunoSEQ multiplex PCR, which spanned a total of 54 Vbeta and 13 Jbeta segments. Each CDR3 protein is one row after TCRdb ran MiXCR on the immunoSEQ multiplex PCR reads. The sample shows about 66,000 distinct CDR3 sequences, about 94% of them seen only once.

The source is a human donor with multiple sclerosis. The chain recombines TRBV28 with TRBJ2-1; tentative D call: TRBD2 (5 bases). Sequencing was done on a sample of CD8+ T cells from PBMCs. The CDR3 DNA sequence: TGTGCCTCGAAGTCGGGCGGGTATGAGCAGTTCTTC. The encoded protein is CASKSGGYEQFF.